These 21 T cell receptor beta chains share one sample of origin, sequenced in a study of T cell clonality in common variable immunodeficiency. Using immunoSEQ multiplex PCR, the repertoire was profiled, and TCRdb retains in-frame clones only, with some absent. The sample presents about 60,000 clones, none singletons. Sequencing was done on a sample of peripheral blood mononuclear cells. These receptors were collected from a person aged 18 to 75 in good health.

This clone was observed many times. The read finishes 3 residues shy of the CDR3 end, and the germline J gene is used to complete it. The V gene is TRBV5-4, the J gene TRBJ2-7; 7 bases align to TRBD2. Trimming removed 0 bases from V and 5 bases from J; junction bases left unmatched: 8. The germline V gene encodes CDR1 SGHNT and CDR2 YYREEE (reference sequence). The CDR3 runs 15 residues. The CDR3 DNA, read in part, is TGTGCCAGCAGCTTGGTTCTAGCGGCCCGGGACGAG. It codes for CASSLVLAARDE. The whole CDR3 reads CASSLVLAARDEQYF.

This clone was counted many times. The read gets to within 3 residues of the CDR3 end, and the germline J gene fills in the rest. The chain recombines TRBV30 with TRBJ1-4; 8 nucleotides agree with TRBD1. The J segment lost 8 bases and the V segment lost 0 bases, leaving 5 bases of the junction unmatched. Germline values: CDR1 GTSNPN, CDR2 SVGIG (reference sequence). The CDR3 consists of 14 residues. The CDR3 spells CAWSVTGGVEKLFF. CDR3 bases read: TGTGCCTGGAGTGTAACAGGGGGGGTCGAAAAA.

This clone was seen only a few times. Incomplete CDR3 DNA: TGCGCCAGCAGTGACCTTGTGATCGGGGGTGGGGCCAACGTC. Residues: CASSDLVIGGGANV. The whole CDR3 protein reads CASSDLVIGGGANVLTF. This chain connects TRBV10-2 to TRBJ2-6; tentatively, D is TRBD2 (6 bases). With the read ending 3 residues before the CDR3 end, the germline J gene is used to fill in that end. V lost 3 bases and J 3 bases, leaving 15 bases between the germline ends. The germline V gene has CDR1 WSHSY and CDR2 SAAADI. This CDR3 has 17 amino acids.

Many counts were recorded for this clone. Sequencing ends 3 residues short of the CDR3 end; the germline J gene provides the rest. The chain joins TRBV5-1 to TRBJ2-3; possible D gene TRBD1, 5 bases. The length of the CDR3 is 14 residues. Germline V gene lookup returns CDR1 SGHRS and CDR2 YFSETQ. V lost 2 bases to trimming and J lost 2 bases, with 9 bases between them. The sequenced CDR3 bases are TGCGCCAGCAGCTTTGGACAAACCACAGATACG. Its translation is CASSFGQTTDT. The entire CDR3 reads CASSFGQTTDTQYF. The complete variable domain, with remaining parts taken from reference TRBV5-1 and TRBJ2-3, reads KAGVTQTPRYLIKTRGQQVTLSCSPISGHRSVSWYQQTPGQGLQFLFEYFSETQRNKGNFPGRFSGRQFSNSRSEMNVSTLELGDSALYLCASSFGQTTDTQYFGPGTRLTVL.

This clone showed up just a few times. The read halts 3 residues ahead of the CDR3 end, with the missing end drawn from the germline J gene. This chain links TRBV7-8 with TRBJ2-1, with 11 bases that match TRBD2. Losses at the gene ends were 5 bases for V and 2 bases for J; bases not matched to a gene: 8. Germline V gene data show CDR1 as SGHVS and CDR2 as FQNEAQ. The CDR3 covers 17 residues. This chain's CDR3 is CASSPLSGGGTYNEQFF. CDR3 DNA (partial): TGTGCCAGCAGCCCCCTTAGCGGGGGGGGTACCTACAATGAG. Variable domain in full (rest from reference TRBV7-8 and TRBJ2-1): GAGVSQSPRYKVAKRGQDVALRCDPISGHVSLFWYQQALGQGPEFLTYFQNEAQLDKSGLPSDRFFAERPEGSVSTLKIQRTQQEDSAVYLCASSPLSGGGTYNEQFFGPGTRLTVL.

This clone appeared a few times. The read halts 3 residues ahead of the CDR3 end, with the missing end drawn from the germline J gene. This rearrangement joins TRBV11-2 to TRBJ2-5; 8 bases line up with TRBD1. Germline CDR1 SGHAT, CDR2 FQNNGV. The V segment lost 5 bases and the J segment 0 bases; nucleotides outside the gene matches: 5. The CDR3 sequence is 15 residues long. CDR3 DNA, as far as it was read: TGTGCCAGCAGCGCCGGGGACAGGAACCAAGAGACC. Amino acid sequence: CASSAGDRNQET. The whole CDR3 sequence is CASSAGDRNQETQYF.

This clone was counted at least ten times. CDR3 DNA (partial): TGTGCCAGCAGCCCGACAGGGGGGCCCACTGAA. Amino acid sequence: CASSPTGGPTE. The whole CDR3 region reads CASSPTGGPTEAFF. The V and J genes are TRBV3-1 (or the pseudogene TRBV3-2) and TRBJ1-1, with 9 positions matching TRBD1. The CDR3 extends 3 residues past the end of the read, so its final part is completed from the germline J gene. CDR1 and CDR2 (germline): LGHDT, YNNKEL (reference sequence). CDR3 length equals 14 residues. V trimming: 4 bases; J trimming: 4 bases; junction bases outside the gene matches: 4.

This clone was picked up many times. Read data end 3 residues before the CDR3 end; the end is taken from the germline J gene. J is TRBJ2-7 and V is TRBV5-6; TRBD2 matches at 12 bases. The germline V gene encodes CDR1 SGHDT and CDR2 YYEEEE. V lost 4 bases, J lost 2 bases, and 4 bases stayed unmatched. This CDR3 comprises 15 residues. The CDR3 bases that were read are TGTGCCAGCAGCCGGACTAGCGGGATTCCCTACGAG. Its protein product is CASSRTSGIPYE. The entire CDR3 sequence reads CASSRTSGIPYEQYF.

This clone was observed many times. The read ends 3 residues early relative to the CDR3; the germline J gene fills the gap. The chain uses TRBV2 and TRBJ2-7; 9 nucleotides line up with TRBD1. This CDR3 is built from 14 residues. The trim removed 6 bases at V and 4 bases at J, leaving 7 bases unmatched. Germline values: CDR1 SNHLY, CDR2 FYNNEI. The CDR3 protein is CASRAGTGSYEQYF. The sequenced CDR3 bases are TGTGCCAGCAGGGCCGGGACAGGGTCTTACGAG. Full variable domain (missing parts from reference TRBV2 and TRBJ2-7): EPEVTQTPSHQVTQMGQEVILRCVPISNHLYFYWYRQILGQKVEFLVSFYNNEISEKSEIFDDQFSVERPDGSNFTLKIRSTKLEDSAMYFCASRAGTGSYEQYFGPGTRLTVT.

This clone was detected many times. Read data end 3 residues before the CDR3 end; the end is taken from the germline J gene. The V and J genes are TRBV5-1 and TRBJ2-2; TRBD2 aligns across 7 bases. CDR3 length: 12 amino acids. Germline V lookup: CDR1 SGHRS, CDR2 YFSETQ. J gave up 6 bases and V 4 bases, and 0 bases lay outside the gene matches. Incomplete CDR3 DNA: TGCGCCAGCAGCGCGGGAGCCGGGGAG. Translated: CASSAGAGE. The complete CDR3 sequence is CASSAGAGELFF.

This clone was counted ten times or more. The read terminates 3 residues ahead of where the CDR3 ends, so the germline J gene completes it. The J gene is TRBJ1-1, the V gene TRBV7-6, with D unresolved. The CDR3 covers 13 residues. Trimming took 2 bases from V and 3 from J, leaving 7 bases between them. Germline V CDR1 and CDR2: SGHVS, FNYEAQ. CDR3 loop: CASSLRQDTEAFF. The CDR3 bases that were read are TGTGCCAGCAGCTTACGGCAGGACACTGAA.

This clone was counted ten times or more. The sequenced fragment ends 3 residues before the CDR3 boundary, so the rest is inferred from the germline J gene. This chain connects TRBV29-1 to TRBJ1-1, with unresolved D. The CDR3 loop spans 14 amino acids. Germline assignment: CDR1 SQVTM and CDR2 ANQGSEA. V lost 1 base and J lost 3, with 12 bases in between. CDR3: CSVEAVGEYTEAFF. Incomplete CDR3 DNA: TGCAGCGTTGAAGCGGTGGGCGAATACACTGAA.

This clone was picked up many times. The read ends 3 residues before the CDR3 terminus; that terminus is restored from the germline J gene. The J gene is TRBJ1-1, the V gene TRBV29-1, with TRBD1 matching over 8 bases. Germline V gene lookup returns CDR1 SQVTM and CDR2 ANQGSEA. The CDR3 spans 13 residues. The trim removed 6 bases at V and 5 bases at J, leaving 8 bases unmatched. The CDR3 bases that were read are TGCAGCGTGGTGGACAGGGTGGGGACTGAA. Translated, it gives CSVVDRVGTE. The CDR3, in full, reads CSVVDRVGTEAFF.

This clone was seen repeatedly, ten times or more. The read halts 3 residues ahead of the CDR3 end, with the missing end drawn from the germline J gene. The chain joins TRBV12-3 or TRBV12-4 to TRBJ2-6; the D is unclear. V lost 1 base, J lost 0 bases, and 4 bases lay in between. This CDR3 has 15 residues. CDR3 DNA (partial): TGTGCCAGCAGTTTAGGCGTCTCTGGGGCCAACGTC. It codes for CASSLGVSGANV. The CDR3 reads in full as CASSLGVSGANVLTF.

This clone was detected many times. The CDR3 region is CSARIAGGPNEQFF. The CDR3 bases that were read are TGCAGTGCTCGAATAGCGGGGGGGCCTAATGAG. The J gene is TRBJ2-1, the V gene TRBV20-1, with 11 bases identical to TRBD2. Read data end 3 residues before the CDR3 end; the end is taken from the germline J gene. From germline, CDR1 is DFQATT and CDR2 SNEGSKA (reference sequence). V lost 5 bases, J lost 7 bases, and 7 bases stayed unmatched. The CDR3 length is 14 residues.

This clone occurred many times. Read sequence stops 3 residues before the CDR3 end, and the germline J gene provides the missing end. The V gene is TRBV4-1, the J gene TRBJ1-6, with TRBD1 identical over 7 bases. After removal of 0 bases from V and 10 bases from J, the junction contained 9 bases not matched to a gene. CDR1 is MGHRA and CDR2 is YSYEKL in the germline V gene. The CDR3 loop spans 16 amino acids. The covered CDR3 bases are TGCGCCAGCAGCCAAGAGAAGGGGGCGGGGTCGTCACCC. This translates into CASSQEKGAGSSP. In full, the CDR3 is CASSQEKGAGSSPLHF.

This clone has a handful of counts. The read ends 3 residues before the CDR3 terminus; that terminus is restored from the germline J gene. The V and J genes are TRBV7-2 and TRBJ2-1; weak D call: TRBD1 (5 bases). This CDR3 has 14 amino acids. The V end was cut by 7 bases, the J end by 9 bases, with 19 bases between. Germline-derived CDR1 and CDR2 are SGHTA and FQGNSA. This CDR3 is CASTKQERGTEQFF. The sequenced CDR3 bases are TGTGCCAGCACAAAACAAGAAAGGGGCACTGAG.

The sample holds many counts of this clone. The read terminates 3 residues before the CDR3 end, so the remaining end is supplied by the germline J gene. The rearrangement joins TRBV10-3 to TRBJ2-2; either TRBD1 or TRBD2 may supply D (5 bases each). Trimming pared 0 bases from V and 2 bases from J, leaving 10 bases between. Germline CDR1 ENHRY, CDR2 SYGVKD. This CDR3 has 16 residues. The CDR3 spells CAISESRGQNTGELFF. The covered CDR3 bases are TGTGCCATCAGTGAGTCGAGGGGTCAAAACACCGGGGAG.

This clone was recorded many times. Read coverage stops 3 residues before the CDR3 terminus; the germline J gene supplies the remainder. The chain links TRBV5-1 to TRBJ1-4, with D hard to call. The CDR3 loop spans 15 amino acids. CDR1 and CDR2 from the germline V gene are SGHRS and YFSETQ. CDR3 DNA (partial): TGCGCCAGCAGCCTTGGCGGGGTAGGCACCGGGGAA. Translation gives CASSLGGVGTGE. The CDR3 as a whole reads CASSLGGVGTGELFF.

This clone was seen many times. The read stops 3 residues short of the end of the CDR3; the missing end is completed from the germline J gene. The chain joins TRBV11-3 to TRBJ2-1, with D unclear. Germline lookup yields CDR1 SGHNT and CDR2 YENEEA. The CDR3 has 13 residues. The V end was cut by 4 bases, the J end by 9 bases, with 13 bases between. CDR3 region: CASSYARLREQFF. The part of the CDR3 DNA that was read is TGTGCCAGCAGCTATGCCAGGCTTCGTGAG.

This clone was counted at least ten times. The CDR3 end falls 3 residues outside the read, so it is completed with the germline J gene. The chain is built from TRBV5-1 and TRBJ1-3, with 10 bases that match TRBD1. Losses at the gene ends were 2 bases for V and 4 bases for J; bases not matched to a gene: 9. Germline CDR1 is SGHRS and CDR2 is YFSETQ. The CDR3 has 17 amino acids. The CDR3 loop is CASSFETGGAGGNTIYF. The covered CDR3 bases are TGCGCCAGCAGCTTCGAGACAGGGGGCGCGGGAGGAAACACC.